The 3 T cell receptor beta chains below all came from one sample that was sequenced in a study of control samples from healthy donors and cancer patients. TCRdb's copy holds only in-frame clones and misses some; the assay was immunoSEQ multiplex PCR. The sample records around 53,000 clones, 65% to 90% being singletons. The specimen was PBMCs. The receptors here all came from a woman aged 45-60 years with lung cancer.

V usage is TRBV24-1 and J usage is TRBJ2-3; TRBD2 matches 7 bases. The CDR3 runs to 16 residues. CDR1 and CDR2 (germline): KGHDR, SFDVKD. Germline trimming cut 3 bases from V and 5 bases from J; bases unmatched to any gene: 10. The CDR3 DNA reads as TGTGCCACCAGTGATCGGGGGGAGGGATTGGGAGATACGCAGTATTTT. Its protein product is CATSDRGEGLGDTQYF.

The CDR3 DNA sequence: TGTGCCAGCAGCGTAGCAGTTTCGGGCAGCACAGATACGCAGTATTTT. This translates into CASSVAVSGSTDTQYF. The V call is TRBV9, the J call TRBJ2-3; D gene ambiguous. Deletions cut 0 bases from V and 0 bases from J, with 11 bases between. The CDR3 consists of 16 residues. Germline CDR1 is SGDLS and CDR2 is YYNGEE.

The J gene is TRBJ2-5, the V gene TRBV9; D may be TRBD1 (6 bases). Germline V CDR1 and CDR2: SGDLS, YYNGEE. The V end lost 3 bases, the J end lost 5 bases, and 14 bases lay between the germline ends. CDR3 length: 14 residues. The CDR3 loop reads CASSAQGLDETQYF. CDR3 DNA sequence: TGTGCCAGCAGCGCCCAGGGGCTGGATGAGACCCAGTACTTC.